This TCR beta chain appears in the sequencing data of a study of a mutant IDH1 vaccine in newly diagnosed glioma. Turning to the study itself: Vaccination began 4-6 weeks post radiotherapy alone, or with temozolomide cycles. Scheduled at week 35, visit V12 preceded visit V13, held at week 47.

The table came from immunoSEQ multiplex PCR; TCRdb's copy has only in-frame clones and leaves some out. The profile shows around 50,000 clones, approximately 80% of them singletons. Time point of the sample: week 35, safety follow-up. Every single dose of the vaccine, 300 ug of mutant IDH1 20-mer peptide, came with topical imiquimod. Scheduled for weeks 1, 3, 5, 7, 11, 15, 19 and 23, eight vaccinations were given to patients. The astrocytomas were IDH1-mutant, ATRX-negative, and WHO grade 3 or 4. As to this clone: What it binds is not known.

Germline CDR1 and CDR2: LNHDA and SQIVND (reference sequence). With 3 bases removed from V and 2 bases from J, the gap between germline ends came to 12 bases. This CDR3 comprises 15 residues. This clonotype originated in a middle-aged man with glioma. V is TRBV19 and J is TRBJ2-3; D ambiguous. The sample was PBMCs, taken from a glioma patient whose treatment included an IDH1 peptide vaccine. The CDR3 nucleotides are TGTGCCAGTAGTATCGGGCAGAGTTTCACAGATACGCAGTATTTT. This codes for CASSIGQSFTDTQYF.